The present TCR beta chain was sequenced within a study of CD8+ T cells in alopecia areata. RNA was extracted and reverse transcribed into cDNA as the sequencing template. The repertoire was sequenced with immunoSEQ multiplex PCR; TCRdb's copy has only in-frame clones and lacks some. The repertoire consists of about 200,000 clones, with more than 50% occurring once and the leading ten covering nearly 5%. Per the germline V gene, CDR1 is MGHRA and CDR2 is YSYEKL. The V and J ends lost 0 bases and 8 bases respectively, with 11 bases between them. This CDR3 contains 14 residues. The sample consisted of CD8+ T cells sorted from blood. The chain combines TRBV4-1 with TRBJ2-1; D is unresolved. The sequence was collected from a human donor in good health. This CDR3 is CASSQERREDEQFF. CDR3 bases: TGCGCCAGCAGCCAAGAACGCAGAGAGGATGAGCAGTTCTTC.